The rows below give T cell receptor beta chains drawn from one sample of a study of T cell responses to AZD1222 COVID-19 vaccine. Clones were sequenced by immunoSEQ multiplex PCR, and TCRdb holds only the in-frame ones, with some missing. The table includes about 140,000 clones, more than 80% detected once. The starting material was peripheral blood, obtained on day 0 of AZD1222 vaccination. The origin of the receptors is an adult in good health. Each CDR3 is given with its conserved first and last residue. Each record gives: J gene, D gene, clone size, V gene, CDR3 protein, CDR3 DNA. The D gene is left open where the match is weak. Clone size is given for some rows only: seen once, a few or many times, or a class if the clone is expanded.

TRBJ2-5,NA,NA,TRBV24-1,CATGGLGETQYF,TGTGCCACCGGAGGGTTGGGGGAGACCCAGTACTTC
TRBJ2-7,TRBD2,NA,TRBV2,CASSTSGGSGYEQYF,TGTGCCAGCAGTACTAGCGGGGGAAGCGGCTACGAGCAGTACTTC
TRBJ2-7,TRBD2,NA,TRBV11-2,CASSYRTSGGLNYEQYF,TGTGCCAGCAGCTACCGGACTAGCGGGGGGCTCAACTACGAGCAGTACTTC
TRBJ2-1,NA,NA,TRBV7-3,CASSLRPLAAPFNEQFF,TGTGCCAGCAGCTTAAGGCCTCTAGCTGCGCCGTTCAATGAGCAGTTCTTC
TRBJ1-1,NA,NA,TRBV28,CASKTTGTDNTEAFF,TGTGCCAGCAAAACCACCGGGACGGACAACACTGAAGCTTTCTTT
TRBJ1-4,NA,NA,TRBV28,CASRTDIGEKLFF,TGTGCCAGCAGGACGGACATAGGTGAAAAACTGTTTTTT
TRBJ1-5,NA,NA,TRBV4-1,CASSQDRAVSYQPQHF,TGCGCCAGCAGCCAAGATCGGGCAGTTTCTTATCAGCCCCAGCATTTT
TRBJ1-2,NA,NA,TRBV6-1,CASSEIGGYGYTF,TGTGCCAGCAGTGAAATTGGGGGCTATGGCTACACCTTC
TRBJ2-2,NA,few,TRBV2,CASSPRGFTGELFF,TGTGCCAGCAGTCCTAGGGGGTTCACCGGGGAGCTGTTTTTT
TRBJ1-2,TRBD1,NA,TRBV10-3,CAIGLPGGVDYGYTF,TGTGCCATCGGTCTTCCAGGGGGCGTAGACTATGGCTACACCTTC
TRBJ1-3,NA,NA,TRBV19,CASSSLGGSSGNTIYF,TGTGCCAGTAGTTCCCTTGGGGGGAGCTCTGGAAACACCATATATTTT
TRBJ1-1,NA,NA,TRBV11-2,CASSLVRPMNTEAFF,TGTGCCAGCAGCCTAGTTAGGCCTATGAACACTGAAGCTTTCTTT
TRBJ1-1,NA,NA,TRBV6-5,CASSHGGPGEAFF,TGTGCCAGCTCCCATGGGGGTCCGGGGGAAGCTTTCTTT
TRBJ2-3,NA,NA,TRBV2,CASRRQGPSPPDTQYF,TGTGCCAGCAGGCGCCAGGGCCCCAGCCCCCCAGATACGCAGTATTTT
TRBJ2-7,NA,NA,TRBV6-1,CASSEAGAEQYF,TGTGCCAGCAGTGAGGCGGGGGCCGAGCAGTACTTC
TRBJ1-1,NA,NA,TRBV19,CASSRGAVNTEAFF,TGTGCCAGTAGTAGGGGGGCGGTGAACACTGAAGCTTTCTTT
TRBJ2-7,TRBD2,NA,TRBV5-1,CASSSGRDEQYF,TGCGCCAGCAGCTCGGGGAGGGACGAGCAGTACTTC
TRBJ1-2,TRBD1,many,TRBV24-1,CATSEAGGADGYTF,TGTGCCACCAGTGAGGCAGGGGGCGCGGATGGCTACACCTTC
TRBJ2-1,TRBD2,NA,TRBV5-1,CASSPSGRGGRDEQFF,TGCGCCAGCAGCCCTTCTGGGCGGGGGGGCAGGGATGAGCAGTTCTTC
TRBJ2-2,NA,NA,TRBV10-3,CAISESRSGTPNTGELFF,TGTGCCATCAGTGAGTCTAGATCCGGGACACCGAACACCGGGGAGCTGTTTTTT
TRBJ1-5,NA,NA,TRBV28,CASDGGNQPQHF,TGTGCCAGCGACGGGGGCAATCAGCCCCAGCATTTT
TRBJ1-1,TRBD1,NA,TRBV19,CASSIQRQGGNRAFF,TGTGCCAGTAGTATCCAACGACAGGGGGGCAATAGAGCTTTCTTT
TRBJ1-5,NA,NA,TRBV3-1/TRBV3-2,CASSQGRNQPQHF,TGTGCCAGCAGCCAAGGCAGAAATCAGCCCCAGCATTTT
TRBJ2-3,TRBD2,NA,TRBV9,CASSATSGLTDTQYF,TGTGCCAGCAGCGCGACTAGCGGTTTGACAGATACGCAGTATTTT
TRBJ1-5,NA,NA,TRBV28,CASRESNQPQHF,TGTGCCAGCAGAGAATCCAATCAGCCCCAGCATTTT
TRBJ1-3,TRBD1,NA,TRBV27,CASRSQGASGNTIYF,TGTGCCAGCAGGTCACAGGGGGCATCTGGAAACACCATATATTTT
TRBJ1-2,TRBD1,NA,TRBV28,CASSPPGQDPFNYGYTF,TGTGCCAGCAGTCCCCCCGGACAGGATCCTTTTAACTATGGCTACACCTTC